This T cell receptor (beta chain) was sequenced during a study of radiotherapy plus CTLA-4 blockade in lung cancer. Study-wide background: Of all patients, under 20% responded objectively and roughly 31% showed disease control.

Focal radiation plus CTLA-4 blockade with ipilimumab was given to patients with chemo-refractory metastatic non-small-cell lung cancer. The assay was immunoSEQ multiplex PCR, and TCRdb's table has in-frame clones only and misses some. Counted here are approximately 81,000 clones, around 78% occurring once; the ten biggest clones make up 3.5% to 4.5%. The study's findings and limits: Radiotherapy with ipilimumab was followed by blood expansion of tumor-derived clones. Strongest reported response predictors: early blood clone changes and post-radiation interferon-beta.

CDR3 length: 15 residues. In germline, CDR1 is LNHDA, CDR2 SQIVND (reference sequence). With respect to this clone: The antigen remains undetermined. Mismatch with germline at one junction end may stem from a read error.

The starting material was peripheral blood, obtained from a patient treated with radiotherapy plus ipilimumab. This clonotype originated in a human donor with non-small cell lung cancer who had a partial response to radiotherapy plus ipilimumab. Some clones in this sample may be carry-over from other donors' samples. The V and J genes are TRBV19 and TRBJ2-1; 14 positions match TRBD2. The CDR3: CASSPTTSGRAVSLF. CDR3 bases: TGTGCCAGTAGTCCGACGACTAGCGGGAGGGCCGTTTCGCTCTTC.